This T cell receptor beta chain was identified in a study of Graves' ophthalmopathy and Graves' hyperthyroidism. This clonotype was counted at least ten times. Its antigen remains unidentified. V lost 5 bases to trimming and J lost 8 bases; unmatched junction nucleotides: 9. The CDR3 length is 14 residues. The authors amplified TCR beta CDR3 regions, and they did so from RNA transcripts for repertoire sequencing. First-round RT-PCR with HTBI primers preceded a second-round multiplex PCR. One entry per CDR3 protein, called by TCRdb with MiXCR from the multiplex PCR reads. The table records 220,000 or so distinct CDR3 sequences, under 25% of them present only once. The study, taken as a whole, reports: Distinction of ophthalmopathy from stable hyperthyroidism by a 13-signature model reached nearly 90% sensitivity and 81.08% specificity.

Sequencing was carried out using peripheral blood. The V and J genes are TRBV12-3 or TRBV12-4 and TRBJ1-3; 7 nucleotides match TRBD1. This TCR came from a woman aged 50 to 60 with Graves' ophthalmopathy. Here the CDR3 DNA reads TGTGCCAGCAGTAGAGGAACAGGGGTGGACACCATATATTTT. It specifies CASSRGTGVDTIYF.